Sequencing of this T cell receptor beta chain was carried out in a study of blood T cell repertoires in COVID-19. Germline loops: CDR1 MNHEY, CDR2 SVGAGI. The germline V and J ends were trimmed by 0 bases and 2 bases, with 14 bases remaining between them. This CDR3 is built from 16 residues. Libraries were prepared by immunoSEQ multiplex PCR; TCRdb keeps only in-frame clonotypes and omits some of them. The table records approximately 450,000 clones, 80% to 90% of them present only once. This chain links TRBV6-5 with TRBJ2-7; TRBD2 might be the D (7 bases). This TCR came from a young man who had recovered from COVID-19. The sample consisted of PBMCs or T cells enriched from blood (not recorded which). The CDR3 loop is CASSYSAGANPYEQYF. The DNA for the CDR3 is TGTGCCAGCAGTTACTCTGCGGGGGCAAACCCCTACGAGCAGTACTTC.